This T cell receptor (beta chain) derives from a study of Graves' ophthalmopathy and Graves' hyperthyroidism. Study-wide results and caveats: An approximately 83% specificity and nearly 90% sensitivity were achieved by a 13-signature model that separated ophthalmopathy from stable hyperthyroidism.

At least ten counts were recorded for this clonotype. The target antigen is unknown. Amplification of the TCR beta CDR3 regions used RNA transcripts (as template). The authors performed first-round RT-PCR with HTBI primers and then a second-round multiplex PCR. Using its own MiXCR run on the multiplex PCR reads, TCRdb lists one record per CDR3 protein. The data hold hundreds of thousands of distinct CDR3 sequences, with 15% observed a single time. This CDR3 has 13 residues. V dropped 8 bases and J dropped 2 bases, with 12 bases sitting between them. CDR1 SGHAT and CDR2 FQNNGV come from the germline V gene.

This receptor was obtained from a woman aged 18-29 years with stable Graves' hyperthyroidism. V is TRBV11-2 and J is TRBJ1-1; no clear D gene. The sequenced sample consisted of peripheral blood. For the CDR3, the DNA is TGTGCCAGCTTTTGGTCAATTAACACTGAAGCTTTCTTT. Residues: CASFWSINTEAFF.